This T cell receptor beta chain was captured by sequencing in a study of T cell repertoires in cytomegalovirus infection. As for the study in general: Public TCR beta signatures were indicative of both CMV infection and a matching HLA type. Study results and caveats: Cumulative frequency (of public TCR beta family members) identified carriers of CMV plus the relevant HLA. What dominated the ex vivo response were HLA-C-restricted CMV-specific TCR beta clonotypes.

TCRdb used MiXCR to reprocess the reads, holding one entry per CDR3 protein. The sample lists approximately 500,000 distinct CDR3 sequences, about 11% occurring once. This CDR3 is built from 14 residues. Trimming cost V 5 bases and J 1 base; bases outside gene matches: 3. The germline V gene has CDR1 SNHLY and CDR2 FYNNEI. This clonotype appeared many times. The antigen is undetermined. The TCR was taken from a human donor in good health (CMV status not recorded). Some clones in this sample may be carry-over from other donors' samples. The chain is built from TRBV2 and TRBJ2-5; 8 bases match TRBD1. Sequenced: PBMCs. The chain's CDR3 is CASSQDRAQETQYF. CDR3 sequence (DNA): TGTGCCAGCAGTCAGGACAGGGCCCAAGAGACCCAGTACTTC.